A selection of T cell receptor beta chains follows, all from one sample in a study of preoperative IRX-2 immunotherapy in early breast cancer. Here immunoSEQ multiplex PCR was the method, and the copy in TCRdb shows in-frame clones only, minus some. The sample holds under 4,000 clones, 75% to 85% seen once. The sequencing here drew on tumor tissue, taken after IRX-2 immunotherapy. The receptors come from a human donor with breast cancer. Both conserved end residues are part of each CDR3. A D gene is named only where the DNA matches it firmly. Clone size is not always given. Where it is, it says once, few, many or a class for expanded clones.

TRBJ2-1 | . | . | TRBV11-3 | CASSLPAGTETYNEQFF | TGTGCCAGCAGCTTACCCGCCGGGACGGAGACCTACAATGAGCAGTTCTTC
TRBJ2-5 | . | . | TRBV11-3 | CASSLGAGTPATETQYF | TGTGCCAGCAGCTTAGGGGCTGGGACCCCTGCCACGGAGACCCAGTACTTC
TRBJ2-2 | . | TRBD2 | TRBV7-1 | CASSAERISGTGELFF | TGTGCCAGCAGCGCCGAGCGGATTAGCGGGACCGGGGAGCTGTTTTTT
TRBJ1-5 | . | . | TRBV6-8 | CASSYSSYRISNQPQHF | TGTGCCAGCAGTTACTCGAGTTACCGGATTAGCAATCAGCCCCAGCATTTT
TRBJ1-4 | few | . | TRBV11-3 | CASSKNGINEKLFF | TGTGCCAGCAGCAAAAACGGGATAAATGAAAAACTGTTTTTT
TRBJ1-2 | . | . | TRBV11-3 | CASSLDSRAANYGYTF | TGTGCCAGCAGCTTAGATTCTCGGGCAGCTAACTATGGCTACACCTTC
TRBJ1-2 | once | . | TRBV19 | CASSIRDKGVSGYTF | TGTGCCAGTAGTATCCGGGACAAGGGCGTCTCTGGCTACACCTTC
TRBJ2-2 | . | TRBD2 | TRBV19 | CASRWGIAGTGELFF | TGTGCCAGTAGGTGGGGGATAGCGGGCACCGGGGAGCTGTTTTTT
TRBJ2-3 | . | . | TRBV2 | CASRVSWGDTQYF | TGTGCCAGCAGAGTCTCATGGGGTGATACGCAGTATTTT
TRBJ1-2 | . | TRBD1 | TRBV28 | CASRPTGDYGYTF | TGTGCCAGCAGACCAACAGGGGACTATGGCTACACCTTC
TRBJ1-2 | . | . | TRBV29-1 | CSVDHHNYGYTF | TGCAGCGTTGACCATCACAACTATGGCTACACCTTC
TRBJ1-6 | . | . | TRBV6-8 | CASSYSPRAVEYNSPLHF | TGTGCCAGCAGTTACTCGCCCAGGGCAGTTGAATATAATTCACCCCTCCACTTT
TRBJ1-1 | . | . | TRBV30 | CAWGKGRANTEAFF | TGTGCCTGGGGAAAAGGGCGAGCAAACACTGAAGCTTTCTTT
TRBJ2-1 | few | . | TRBV6-8 | CASSEAGGPRNEQFF | TGTGCCAGCAGTGAGGCGGGTGGACCTAGGAATGAGCAGTTCTTC